The sequence of this T cell receptor (beta chain) was determined in a study of T cells in Graves' hyperthyroidism and ophthalmopathy. Findings and caveats of the study: Peripheral blood also featured most of the thyroid clonotypes expanded above 0.001. Onset of ophthalmopathy came a median 6.5 months after the model predicted it.

Patients aged 18 to 65 had newly diagnosed hyperthyroidism of under 2 months' duration. It was at first hyperthyroidism diagnosis, before any ophthalmopathy symptoms, that the blood sample was taken. Amplified regions were TCR beta CDR3 sequences from RNA transcripts. The study used the HTBI primer set for a first-round RT-PCR of the TCR CDR3. TCRdb recomputed calls from the multiplex PCR reads with MiXCR, one row per CDR3 protein. The data hold hundreds of thousands of distinct CDR3 sequences, with 18% observed a single time. In this sample, this clonotype turned up a few times. Its antigen is unidentified. V was cut by 3 bases and J by 5 bases, with 16 bases left in between. Per the germline V gene, CDR1 is MNHEY and CDR2 is SMNVEV (reference sequence). The CDR3 loop spans 15 amino acids.

This TCR derives from a woman aged 45-60 years with Graves' hyperthyroidism that later progressed to Graves' ophthalmopathy. This sequence joins TRBV27 and TRBJ1-2; possibly TRBD1 for D (5 bases). Material: blood. CDR3 loop: CASSLGTGTGYGYTF. As DNA, the CDR3 is TGTGCCAGCAGTTTGGGTACCGGGACGGGATATGGCTACACCTTC.